This TCR beta chain is from a study of monozygotic twins with inflammatory bowel disease. Comments on this clonotype: Its antigen is currently unknown.

TCRdb reprocessed the 5' RACE reads; each CDR3 protein has one entry and no DNA is given. The sample shows about 330,000 distinct CDR3 sequences, and approximately 2% sits with its ten largest clones. Study outcomes and limitations: A distinction between different T cell subtypes was not possible. Healthy co-twins exceeded IBD patients in TCRbeta diversity as measured by inverse Simpson.

The CDR3 extends over 16 amino acids. In germline, CDR1 is SGHKS, CDR2 YYEKEE (reference sequence). The sequence derives from a human donor with ulcerative colitis or Crohn's disease, or a healthy co-twin of an affected twin (not recorded which). The rearrangement uses TRBV5-5 and TRBJ2-5; TCRdb's D gene call, TRBD2, goes unchecked for lack of DNA. The sample taken for sequencing was blood. This CDR3 is CASRGGGGLAGETQYF.